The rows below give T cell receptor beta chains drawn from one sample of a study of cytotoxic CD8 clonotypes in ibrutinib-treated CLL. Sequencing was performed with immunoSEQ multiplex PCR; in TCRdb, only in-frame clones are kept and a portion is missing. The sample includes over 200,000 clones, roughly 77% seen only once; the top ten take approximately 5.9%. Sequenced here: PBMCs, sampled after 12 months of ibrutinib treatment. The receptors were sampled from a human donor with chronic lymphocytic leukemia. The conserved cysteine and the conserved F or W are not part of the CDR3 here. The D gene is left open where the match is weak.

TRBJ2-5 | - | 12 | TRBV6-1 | ASSEVGPQETQY
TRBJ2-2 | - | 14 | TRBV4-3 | ASSQFWVPGAGELF
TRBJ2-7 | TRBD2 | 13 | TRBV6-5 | ASSPGLAGGREQY
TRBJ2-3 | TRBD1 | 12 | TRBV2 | ASRSDRAPDTQY
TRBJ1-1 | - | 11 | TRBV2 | ASTTLYGTEAF
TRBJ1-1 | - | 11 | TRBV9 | ASSLAVNTEAF
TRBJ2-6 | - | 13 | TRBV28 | ASSLRFSGANVLT
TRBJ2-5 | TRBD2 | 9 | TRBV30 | AWWSGKTQY
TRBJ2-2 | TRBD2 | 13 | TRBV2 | ASRWTSGSTGELF
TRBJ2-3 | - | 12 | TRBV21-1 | ASSSRPRADTQY
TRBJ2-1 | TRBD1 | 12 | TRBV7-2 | ATLQGRASNEQF
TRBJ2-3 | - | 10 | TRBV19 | ASSRSEYTQY
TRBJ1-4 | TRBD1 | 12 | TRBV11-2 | ASSFQGAREKLF
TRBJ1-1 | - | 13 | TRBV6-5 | ASSPPGRGSGEAF
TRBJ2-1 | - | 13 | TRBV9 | ASSNGGRGYNEQF
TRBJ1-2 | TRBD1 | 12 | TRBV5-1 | ASSLGDRGGGYT
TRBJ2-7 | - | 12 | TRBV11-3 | ASSPRRSGHEQY
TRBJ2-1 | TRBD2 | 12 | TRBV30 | AWKKASGGARQF
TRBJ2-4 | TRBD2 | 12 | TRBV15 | ATSHSGAGNIQY
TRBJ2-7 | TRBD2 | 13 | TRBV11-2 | ASNQRPTSGYEQY
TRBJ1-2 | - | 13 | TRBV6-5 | ASSYQTAGYGGYT
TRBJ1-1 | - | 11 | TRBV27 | ASKIGGNTEAF
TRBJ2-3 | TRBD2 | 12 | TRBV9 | ASSPSGSTDTQY